These 20 T cell receptor beta chains came from one sample sequenced in a study of blood T cell repertoires in COVID-19. TCRdb keeps only in-frame clones here, not all; method: immunoSEQ multiplex PCR. The sample includes about 220,000 clones, approximately 83% seen only once; the top ten take 4.8%. Material for sequencing was PBMCs or T cells enriched from blood (not recorded which). The receptors were gathered from a woman in her 50s who had been exposed to COVID-19.

The chain is built from TRBV6-2 or TRBV6-3 and TRBJ2-7; D might be TRBD2 (6 bases). Germline CDR1 is MNHEY and CDR2 is SVGEGT. Between the trimmed V and J ends, which lost 2 bases and 1 base, there was a span of 9 bases. The CDR3 contains 14 residues. Here the CDR3 reads CASSYERASYEQYF. In nucleotides, the CDR3 is TGTGCCAGCAGTTACGAGCGGGCTTCCTACGAGCAGTACTTC.

The chain is built from TRBV7-8 and TRBJ1-2; D unclear. Trimming stripped 5 bases from V and 3 bases from J, with 13 bases between. CDR3 size: 14 residues. Germline CDR1 SGHVS, CDR2 FQNEAQ. The CDR3 DNA sequence: TGTGCCAGCAGCCCTCGGGAGGAGGACTATGGCTACACCTTC. Amino acids: CASSPREEDYGYTF.

This chain links TRBV5-6 with TRBJ2-7, with D possibly TRBD2 on 5 matching bases. Trimming shortened V by 4 bases and J by 1 base, and 9 bases separated the two germline ends. Looked up from germline, CDR1 is SGHDT and CDR2 is YYEEEE. This CDR3 is built from 13 residues. In nucleotides, the CDR3 is TGTGCCAGCAGCCGGTGGGAGTCCTACGAGCAGTACTTC. Protein product: CASSRWESYEQYF.

The chain carries TRBV7-2 and TRBJ2-5, with 7 bases matching TRBD2. The length of the CDR3 is 15 residues. Germline CDR1 SGHTA, CDR2 FQGNSA. The junction had 5 bases not matched to a gene; V was cut back by 2 bases and J by 2 bases. The CDR3 is CASSLYLAVQETQYF. DNA for the CDR3: TGTGCCAGCAGCTTATATCTAGCGGTTCAAGAGACCCAGTACTTC. The whole variable domain, filled in from reference TRBV7-2 and TRBJ2-5, reads GAGVSQSPSNKVTEKGKDVELRCDPISGHTALYWYRQSLGQGLEFLIYFQGNSAPDKSGLPSDRFSAERTGGSVSTLTIQRTQQEDSAVYLCASSLYLAVQETQYFGPGTRLLVL.

The chain recombines TRBV27 with TRBJ1-1, with D unclear. Germline CDR1 MNHEY, CDR2 SMNVEV (reference sequence). Trimming shortened V by 6 bases and J by 8 bases, and 13 bases separated the two germline ends. This CDR3 is 12 amino acids long. CDR3 sequence (DNA): TGTGCCAGCAGGTCCATTGGCTCCGAAGCTTTCTTT. As protein: CASRSIGSEAFF.

The rearrangement uses TRBV11-2 and TRBJ2-2; 12 bases are a match to TRBD2. The V segment lost 3 bases and the J segment 7 bases; nucleotides outside the gene matches: 6. The CDR3 has 16 amino acids. CDR1 and CDR2 from the germline V gene are SGHAT and FQNNGV. The CDR3 DNA reads as TGTGCCAGCAGCTTGCTAGCGGGGGGGCCGGTCGGGGAGCTGTTTTTT. This translates into CASSLLAGGPVGELFF.

The chain uses TRBV10-1 and TRBJ2-2, with D unclear. The CDR3 runs to 16 residues. Trimming removed 7 bases at V and 2 bases at J, with 17 bases between. Germline V gene lookup returns CDR1 WNHNN and CDR2 SYGVQD (reference sequence). The CDR3 reads CASKSPRAINTGELFF. In DNA form, the CDR3 reads TGCGCCAGCAAGAGTCCGAGAGCTATAAACACCGGGGAGCTGTTTTTT.

The chain joins TRBV3-1 (or the pseudogene TRBV3-2) to TRBJ2-7, with 8 bases matching TRBD1. CDR3 length: 14 residues. V was clipped by 11 bases and J by 1 base; unmatched bases: 10. Germline-derived CDR1 and CDR2 are LGHDT and YNNKEL (reference sequence). CDR3 sequence reads: CALDRDRRSYEQYF. DNA of the CDR3: TGTGCCCTGGACCGGGACAGGCGATCCTACGAGCAGTACTTC.

V usage is TRBV14 and J usage is TRBJ1-1; TRBD1 matches at 8 bases. Germline CDR1 is SGHDN and CDR2 is FVKESK. With 4 bases clipped from V and 1 base from J, the junction kept 5 bases outside the gene matches. The CDR3 extends over 15 amino acids. CDR3 sequence reads: CASSPWDRSNTEAFF. CDR3 bases: TGTGCCAGCAGCCCCTGGGACAGGTCGAACACTGAAGCTTTCTTT.

CDR3 region: CASANLGTAYEQYF. For the CDR3, the DNA is TGTGCCAGCGCCAACCTCGGGACAGCCTACGAGCAGTACTTC. The V and J genes are TRBV6-5 and TRBJ2-7; 7 positions agree with TRBD1. The CDR3 covers 14 residues. Unmatched junction bases numbered 9, after V lost 8 bases and J lost 2 bases. Germline CDR1 MNHEY, CDR2 SVGAGI.

The rearrangement joins TRBV5-1 to TRBJ2-7; D might be TRBD2 (5 bases). The CDR3 covers 17 residues. The V gene lost 4 bases and the J gene lost 0 bases, with 20 bases spanning the gap. The germline gives CDR1 SGHRS, CDR2 YFSETQ. CDR3 nucleotide sequence: TGCGCCAGCAGCCAGCTGAGTGCGGGTTCTAGCTCCTACGAGCAGTACTTC. Its protein is CASSQLSAGSSSYEQYF.

The chain employs TRBV7-9 and TRBJ2-5; TRBD2 matches at 11 bases. This CDR3 region has 17 residues. Germline V CDR1 and CDR2: SEHNR, FQNEAQ (reference sequence). The J segment lost 4 bases and the V segment lost 5 bases, leaving 12 bases of the junction unmatched. CDR3 region: CASSPPSGGRLSETQYF. In DNA, the CDR3 is TGTGCCAGCAGCCCCCCTAGCGGGGGGCGCCTCTCAGAGACCCAGTACTTC.

V is TRBV19 and J is TRBJ1-1; 7 nucleotides agree with TRBD1. The germline CDR1 and CDR2 sequences are LNHDA and SQIVND (reference sequence). The CDR3 is made up of 17 amino acids. V gave up 4 bases and J gave up 1 base; unmatched junction bases: 12. CDR3 protein: CASSTDRSRDRNTEAFF. CDR3 bases: TGTGCCAGTAGTACGGACCGAAGCCGGGACAGGAACACTGAAGCTTTCTTT.

The J gene is TRBJ1-1, the V gene TRBV7-2; D unresolved. The CDR3 has 13 residues. V dropped 5 bases and J dropped 4 bases, with 11 bases sitting between them. The germline V gene has CDR1 SGHTA and CDR2 FQGNSA. CDR3 DNA sequence: TGTGCCAGCAGCCTACCTATCCGCACTGAAGCTTTCTTT. Translating gives CASSLPIRTEAFF. The variable domain in full, completed from reference TRBV7-2 and TRBJ1-1, reads GAGVSQSPSNKVTEKGKDVELRCDPISGHTALYWYRQSLGQGLEFLIYFQGNSAPDKSGLPSDRFSAERTGGSVSTLTIQRTQQEDSAVYLCASSLPIRTEAFFGQGTRLTVV.

This rearrangement joins TRBV2 to TRBJ1-3; D is possibly TRBD1 (6 bases). Germline loops: CDR1 SNHLY, CDR2 FYNNEI. Trimming pared 6 bases from V and 2 bases from J, leaving 11 bases between. The CDR3 contains 14 residues. The CDR3 region has the DNA TGTGCCAGCAGGGCAACAGGGACTGGAAACACCATATATTTT. Translated, it gives CASRATGTGNTIYF.

This chain joins TRBV6-5 and TRBJ2-7; 9 bases map to TRBD1. CDR1 and CDR2 (germline): MNHEY, SVGAGI. The CDR3 runs 13 residues. After removal of 6 bases from V and 7 bases from J, the junction contained 7 bases not matched to a gene. The CDR3 region is CASRGDRAREQYF. The DNA of the CDR3 is TGTGCCAGCAGGGGGGACAGGGCTCGGGAGCAGTACTTC.

In its sample, this clone was seen a few times. This chain connects TRBV4-3 to TRBJ2-7; a weak D match, TRBD1 (5 bases). The CDR3 consists of 16 residues. Deletions cut 3 bases from V and 2 bases from J, with 17 bases between. Per germline, CDR1 LGHNA and CDR2 YSLEER. The CDR3 spells CASSHPDLGRTYEQYF. The CDR3 coding sequence is TGCGCCAGCAGCCACCCTGATCTGGGGCGTACCTACGAGCAGTACTTC.

The chain is built from TRBV28 and TRBJ2-1; 9 nucleotides agree with TRBD2. After removal of 6 bases from V and 6 bases from J, the junction contained 18 bases not matched to a gene. The germline V gene has CDR1 MDHEN and CDR2 SYDVKM. The length of the CDR3 is 18 residues. CDR3 in DNA: TGTGCCAGCAGCCCACACCCGGCTAGCGGGACTCCACTCAATGAGCAGTTCTTC. Residues: CASSPHPASGTPLNEQFF.

This clone was observed a handful of times. This chain uses TRBV7-8 with TRBJ1-2; D unresolved. Germline V gene lookup returns CDR1 SGHVS and CDR2 FQNEAQ. This CDR3 comprises 13 residues. Trimming stripped 8 bases from V and 0 bases from J, with 10 bases between. The CDR3 is CASARDPNYGYTF. The CDR3 DNA follows: TGTGCCAGCGCTCGGGATCCTAACTATGGCTACACCTTC.

V is TRBV5-4 and J is TRBJ2-5, with D perhaps matching TRBD2 (5 bases). The germline V gene has CDR1 SGHNT and CDR2 YYREEE (reference sequence). The V end lost 3 bases, the J end lost 3 bases, and 9 bases lay between the germline ends. The CDR3 contains 13 residues. In DNA form, the CDR3 reads TGTGCCAGCAGCTACGGGGTTAAAGAGACCCAGTACTTC. It encodes CASSYGVKETQYF.